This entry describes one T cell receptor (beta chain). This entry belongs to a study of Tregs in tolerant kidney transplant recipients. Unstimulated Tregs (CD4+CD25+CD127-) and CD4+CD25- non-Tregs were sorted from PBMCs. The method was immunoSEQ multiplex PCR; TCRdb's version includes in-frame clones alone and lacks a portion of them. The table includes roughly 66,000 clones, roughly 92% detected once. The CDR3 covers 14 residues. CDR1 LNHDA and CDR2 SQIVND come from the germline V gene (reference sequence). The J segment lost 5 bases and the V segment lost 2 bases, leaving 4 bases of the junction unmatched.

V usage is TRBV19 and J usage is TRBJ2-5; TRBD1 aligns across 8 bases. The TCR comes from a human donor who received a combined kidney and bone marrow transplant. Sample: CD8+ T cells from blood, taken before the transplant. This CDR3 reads CASSISGGVETQYF. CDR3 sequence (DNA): TGTGCCAGTAGTATATCAGGGGGCGTCGAGACCCAGTACTTC. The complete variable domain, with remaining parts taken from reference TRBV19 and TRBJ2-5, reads DGGITQSPKYLFRKEGQNVTLSCEQNLNHDAMYWYRQDPGQGLRLIYYSQIVNDFQKGDIAEGYSVSREKKESFPLTVTSAQKNPTAFYLCASSISGGVETQYFGPGTRLLVL.